This TCR beta chain comes out of a study of blood T cell repertoires in COVID-19. As for the study in general: COVID-19 samples collected from the United States, Italy and Spain covered acute and convalescent phases. PBMCs, B-cell-depleted T cells, or T cells were the source of the cDNA or gDNA that made up the material.

Sequencing used immunoSEQ multiplex PCR; TCRdb keeps in-frame clones, though not all of them. The sample shows under 200,000 clones, 70% to 90% of them seen only once. CDR3 length: 14 amino acids. All recovered Cohort 3 donors got two negative PCRs, got clearance, or saw symptom resolution. The chain employs TRBV12-1 and TRBJ1-4; the table gives TRBD1 as D, unverified against the DNA. TRBV12-1 is deemed a pseudogene. Material for sequencing was PBMCs or T cells enriched from blood (not recorded which). The source is a woman between 18 and 29 years old who had recovered from COVID-19. The CDR3 sequence is CASSYRGTNEKLFF. The CDR3 bases are TGTGCCAGCAGCTACAGGGGAACTAATGAAAAACTGTTTTTT.